This TCR beta chain was identified during a study of OX40 agonist ivuxolimab in advanced cancers. Study-level information: In this trial design, patients received ivuxolimab intravenously at 0.01 to 10 mg/kg every 2 weeks.

The data were produced by immunoSEQ multiplex PCR, yet TCRdb's version contains in-frame clones alone and is incomplete. The table shows tens of thousands of clones, with 94% occurring only once. The CDR3 loop spans 14 amino acids. V trimming: 4 bases; J trimming: 0 bases; junction bases outside the gene matches: 3. The V gene's germline CDR1 is MNHEY and CDR2 SMNVEV (reference sequence). The chain uses TRBV27 and TRBJ2-7; 7 nucleotides match TRBD1. Source: CD4+ or CD8+ T cells sorted from blood, taken in a trial of the OX40 agonist ivuxolimab. This TCR derives from an adult with an advanced solid tumor such as melanoma, head and neck, liver or kidney cancer. Here the CDR3 reads CASSYRGNSYEQYF. For the CDR3, the DNA is TGTGCCAGCAGTTACAGGGGAAACTCCTACGAGCAGTACTTC.